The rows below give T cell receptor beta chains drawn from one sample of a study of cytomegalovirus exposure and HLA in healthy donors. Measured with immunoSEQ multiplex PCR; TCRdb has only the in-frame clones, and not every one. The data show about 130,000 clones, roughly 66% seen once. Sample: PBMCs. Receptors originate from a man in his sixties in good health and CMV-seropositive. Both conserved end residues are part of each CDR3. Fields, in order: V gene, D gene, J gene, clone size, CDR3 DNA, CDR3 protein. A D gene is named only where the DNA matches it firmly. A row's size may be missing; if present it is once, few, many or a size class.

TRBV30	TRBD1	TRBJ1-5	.	TGTGCCTGGAGTACGGGACAGGGGGTGATACAGCCCCAGCATTTT	CAWSTGQGVIQPQHF
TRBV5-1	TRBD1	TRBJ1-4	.	TGCGCCAGCAGCTTGGAGCAGGGGGCTGAAAAACTGTTTTTT	CASSLEQGAEKLFF
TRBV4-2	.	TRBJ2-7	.	TGTGCCAGCAGCCAAGCAGCCGCGGCGGGGTACTACGAGCAGTACTTC	CASSQAAAAGYYEQYF
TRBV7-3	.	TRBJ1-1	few	TGTGCCAGCAGCGTACAGAACACTGAAGCTTTCTTT	CASSVQNTEAFF
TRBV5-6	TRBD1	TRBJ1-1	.	TGTGCCAGCAGCGCGAACACTGGGACAGCCGGCACTGAAGCTTTCTTT	CASSANTGTAGTEAFF
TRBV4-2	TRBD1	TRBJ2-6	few	TGTGCCAGCAGCCAGGACAGGGCAGTACGTGGGGCCAACGTCCTGACTTTC	CASSQDRAVRGANVLTF
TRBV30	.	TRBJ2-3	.	TGTGCCTGGAGTGTCAGGGATACGCAGTATTTT	CAWSVRDTQYF
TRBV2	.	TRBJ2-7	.	TGTGCCAGCAGTGTTTTCAGGGTTCCCGAGCAGTACTTC	CASSVFRVPEQYF
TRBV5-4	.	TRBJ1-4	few	TGTGCCAGCAGCTTGGACGGCGGATGGCTGTTTTTT	CASSLDGGWLFF
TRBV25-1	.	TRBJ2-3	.	TGTGCCAGCAGTGGATTGGTGATAGCGAGGTCATCTGATACGCAGTATTTT	CASSGLVIARSSDTQYF
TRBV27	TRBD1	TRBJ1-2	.	TGTGCCAGCAGTTACAGGGGGCTGGAGGGCTACACCTTC	CASSYRGLEGYTF
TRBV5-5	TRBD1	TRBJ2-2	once	TGTGCCAGCAGCTGGACAGGGGGAAGCACCGGGGAGCTGTTTTTT	CASSWTGGSTGELFF
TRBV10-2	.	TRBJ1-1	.	TGCGCCAGCAGTGAGGGTGGAGGGATCACTGAAGCTTTCTTT	CASSEGGGITEAFF
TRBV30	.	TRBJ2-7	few	TGTGCCTGGAAAAGGGGCCTAAGCTCCTACGAGCAGTACTTC	CAWKRGLSSYEQYF
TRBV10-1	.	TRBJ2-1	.	TGCGCCAGCAGTGGGGCTATTCCTACATCTGACACCCGGACTGGTACTGAGCAGTTCTTC	CASSGAIPTSDTRTGTEQFF
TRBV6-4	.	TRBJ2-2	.	TGTGCCAGCAGTGTCCTAGCTTCCGGGGAGCTGTTTTTT	CASSVLASGELFF
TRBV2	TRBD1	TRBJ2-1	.	TGTGCCAGCAGCAGGGGGCAAGAGTTCTTC	CASSRGQEFF
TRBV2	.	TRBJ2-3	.	TGTGCCAGCACCCCAGTCGGAGACACAGATACGCAGTATTTT	CASTPVGDTDTQYF
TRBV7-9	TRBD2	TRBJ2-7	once	TGTGCCAGCAGCCTATATCTTAATGGGGCTAGCGGAGGCAGGCAGCAGTACTTC	CASSLYLNGASGGRQQYF
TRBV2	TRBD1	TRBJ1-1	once	TGTGCCAGCAGTGAAGCCCCAGGGGGAGCTTTCTTT	CASSEAPGGAFF
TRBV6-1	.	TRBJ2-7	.	TGTGCCAGCAGTGAAGCCCCATTTGTCGGGGTCGAGCAGTACTTC	CASSEAPFVGVEQYF
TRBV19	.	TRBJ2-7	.	TGTGCCAGTAGTATAGCTGGAGGGAGGCACGAGCAGTACTTC	CASSIAGGRHEQYF